These 19 T cell receptor beta chains originate from one sample sequenced in a study of T-cell reconstitution after alpha-beta-depleted transplantation in children. It was with unique molecular identifiers that the TCRbeta library was prepared. Each CDR3 protein gets one entry after TCRdb re-called the PCR reads with MiXCR. This table has over 550,000 distinct CDR3 sequences, more than 9% appearing once. The sequencing here drew on PBMCs from the stem cell graft donor, taken from the stem cell graft. Receptors were obtained from a human donor who donated a stem cell graft to a child with acute myeloid leukemia.

The rearrangement joins TRBV7-2 to TRBJ2-2; TRBD2 matches at 10 bases. CDR1 is SGHTA and CDR2 is FQGNSA in the germline V gene. This CDR3 is built from 15 residues. With V trimmed by 5 bases and J by 5 bases, 5 bases remained unmatched. DNA of the CDR3: TGTGCCAGCAGCGCTAGCGGGAGTGGTACCGGGGAGCTGTTTTTT. It yields the protein CASSASGSGTGELFF.

This clonotype was observed a few times. The chain recombines TRBV6-1 with TRBJ2-5; 14 bases are a match to TRBD2. CDR3 length: 16 residues. Looked up from germline, CDR1 is MNHNS and CDR2 is SASEGT. The ends lost 4 bases at V and 1 base at J; junction bases unmatched: 2. This chain's CDR3 is CASSAGLAGGQETQYF. The CDR3 DNA reads as TGTGCCAGCAGTGCAGGACTAGCGGGAGGCCAAGAGACCCAGTACTTC.

This clonotype was recorded a few times. The rearrangement joins TRBV9 to TRBJ2-7, with 11 bases that match TRBD1. The CDR3 runs 15 residues. Germline V gene data show CDR1 as SGDLS and CDR2 as YYNGEE. Germline trimming cut 0 bases from V and 7 bases from J; bases unmatched to any gene: 6. This chain's CDR3 is CASSVEGQGAGEQYF. The CDR3 DNA sequence: TGTGCCAGCAGCGTAGAAGGACAGGGGGCGGGTGAGCAGTACTTC.

This clonotype was recorded many times. This chain links TRBV20-1 with TRBJ2-7; 7 nucleotides agree with TRBD1. Germline V gene lookup returns CDR1 DFQATT and CDR2 SNEGSKA (reference sequence). After removal of 5 bases from V and 1 base from J, the junction contained 14 bases not matched to a gene. The CDR3 contains 16 residues. The CDR3: CSAVKNDRALSYEQYF. The CDR3 nucleotides read TGCAGTGCTGTAAAAAATGACAGGGCTCTATCCTACGAGCAGTACTTC.

This clonotype has only a few counts. The chain links TRBV2 to TRBJ1-5; no definite D call. The V end lost 8 bases, the J end lost 1 base, and 6 bases lay between the germline ends. Germline values: CDR1 SNHLY, CDR2 FYNNEI. The CDR3 totals 12 residues. CDR3 region: CASRRSNQPQHF. For the CDR3, the DNA is TGTGCCAGCCGCCGGAGCAATCAGCCCCAGCATTTT.

This chain links TRBV20-1 with TRBJ2-7; the D is unclear. CDR3 length: 14 residues. The germline CDR1 and CDR2 sequences are DFQATT and SNEGSKA (reference sequence). V shed 0 bases and J shed 1 base, with 10 bases lying between them. CDR3 nucleotides: TGCAGTGCTAGAGACCCTATGGGGTCCTACGAGCAGTACTTC. Its translation is CSARDPMGSYEQYF.

The genes are TRBV28 and TRBJ2-1; TRBD2 matches 7 bases. Germline CDR1 and CDR2: MDHEN and SYDVKM. V dropped 3 bases and J dropped 5; count of bases not matched to a gene: 16. The CDR3 is made up of 18 amino acids. CDR3 amino acids: CASSFSSGLGSIDNEQFF. CDR3 nucleotides: TGTGCCAGCAGTTTTTCGAGCGGACTAGGGTCGATAGACAATGAGCAGTTCTTC.

The chain couples TRBV5-6 to TRBJ2-3; 12 bases are a match to TRBD2. The CDR3 loop spans 18 amino acids. The V segment lost 4 bases and the J segment 3 bases; nucleotides outside the gene matches: 12. CDR1 is SGHDT and CDR2 is YYEEEE in the germline V gene. The CDR3 nucleotides read TGTGCCAGCAGCCCCGGGTCTAGCGGGAGGGCCGGAACAGATACGCAGTATTTT. It is translated as CASSPGSSGRAGTDTQYF.

This chain uses TRBV19 with TRBJ2-7, with D possibly being TRBD1 or TRBD2 (5 bases each). The CDR3 runs 16 residues. The germline CDR1 and CDR2 sequences are LNHDA and SQIVND (reference sequence). Trimming took 1 base from V and 3 from J, leaving 16 bases between them. CDR3 sequence (DNA): TGTGCCAGTAGTATAGCTTCTCCTGGGGACGGCTACGAGCAGTACTTC. Amino acid sequence: CASSIASPGDGYEQYF.

This clonotype was observed a few times. The rearrangement links TRBV27 to TRBJ2-5, with TRBD2 identical over 7 bases. Trimming at V came to 7 bases and at J to 6 bases, leaving 20 bases not matched to a gene. CDR3 length: 17 residues. Germline assignment: CDR1 MNHEY and CDR2 SMNVEV (reference sequence). The CDR3 DNA sequence: TGTGCCAGCACCACCCTAGGGCCTAGCGGTTTTCGGAAGACCCAGTACTTC. Protein product: CASTTLGPSGFRKTQYF.

The chain is built from TRBV27 and TRBJ2-1; TRBD2 aligns across 8 bases. The CDR3 has 14 amino acids. Losses at the gene ends were 3 bases for V and 9 bases for J; bases not matched to a gene: 7. CDR1 and CDR2 from the germline V gene are MNHEY and SMNVEV (reference sequence). For the CDR3, the DNA is TGTGCCAGCAGTTTTCGGGGACTAGAAGGTGAGCAGTTCTTC. Protein product: CASSFRGLEGEQFF.

The chain carries TRBV18 and TRBJ2-1; 11 bases map to TRBD2. This CDR3 region has 16 residues. V dropped 2 bases and J dropped 4; count of bases not matched to a gene: 4. Germline CDR1 is KGHSH and CDR2 is LQKENI. CDR3: CASSPVAGGPYNEQFF. CDR3 in DNA: TGTGCCAGCTCACCAGTAGCGGGAGGGCCGTACAATGAGCAGTTCTTC.

This clonotype has at least ten counts. The V call is TRBV7-2, the J call TRBJ2-7; no firm D call. V lost 3 bases to trimming and J lost 4 bases, with 7 bases between them. This CDR3 region has 12 residues. Germline CDR1 is SGHTA and CDR2 is FQGNSA. CDR3 loop: CASSFATYEQYF. The CDR3 DNA reads TGTGCCAGCAGCTTTGCTACGTACGAGCAGTACTTC. Based on the CDR3 plus reference TRBV7-2 and TRBJ2-7, the full variable domain is GAGVSQSPSNKVTEKGKDVELRCDPISGHTALYWYRQSLGQGLEFLIYFQGNSAPDKSGLPSDRFSAERTGGSVSTLTIQRTQQEDSAVYLCASSFATYEQYFGPGTRLTVT.

This clonotype was seen repeatedly, ten times or more. V gene TRBV21-1 combines with J gene TRBJ2-1; the listed D gene, TRBD1, was not tested against the DNA. TRBV21-1 is deemed a pseudogene. The CDR3 is 16 residues long. This chain's CDR3 is CASSPCGGQGTAEQFF. As DNA, the CDR3 is TGTGCCAGCAGCCCATGTGGGGGGCAGGGCACTGCTGAGCAGTTCTTC.

This clonotype was seen more than once but under ten times. The genes are TRBV5-1 and TRBJ1-3; D unresolved. CDR3 length: 14 residues. The germline V gene encodes CDR1 SGHRS and CDR2 YFSETQ. V lost 4 bases and J lost 0, with 8 bases in between. The CDR3 here is CASSLQASGNTIYF. The CDR3 DNA reads TGCGCCAGCAGCCTCCAGGCCTCTGGAAACACCATATATTTT.

This clonotype has ten or more counts. As DNA, the CDR3 is TGTGCCAGCAGCATAGGGTTAGGGAGCTCCTACGAGCAGTACTTC. The encoded protein is CASSIGLGSSYEQYF. The J gene is TRBJ2-7, the V gene TRBV28, with D possibly TRBD2 on 5 matching bases. The CDR3 totals 15 residues. Germline lookup yields CDR1 MDHEN and CDR2 SYDVKM. With 6 bases removed from V and 0 bases from J, the gap between germline ends came to 15 bases. The variable domain in full, with the rest retrieved from reference TRBV28 and TRBJ2-7, is DVKVTQSSRYLVKRTGEKVFLECVQDMDHENMFWYRQDPGLGLRLIYFSYDVKMKEKGDIPEGYSVSREKKERFSLILESASTNQTSMYLCASSIGLGSSYEQYFGPGTRLTVT.

The chain recombines TRBV7-2 with TRBJ2-7; D possibly uses TRBD1 or TRBD2 (6 bases each). V lost 5 bases, J lost 7 bases, and 21 bases lay in between. This CDR3 spans 15 amino acids. Per germline, CDR1 SGHTA and CDR2 FQGNSA. The CDR3 region has the DNA TGTGCCAGCAGCAAGGGGGGAACGGCCTCTCGGGAGCAGTACTTC. It is translated as CASSKGGTASREQYF.

The table lists this clonotype with a few counts. This chain uses TRBV7-9 with TRBJ2-5; D call uncertain. The ends were cut back, 5 bases at V and 0 bases at J, with 13 bases in the middle. Germline V gene sequence: CDR1 SEHNR, CDR2 FQNEAQ (reference sequence). The CDR3 sequence is 15 residues long. CDR3 region: CASSPAYGYQETQYF. Written as DNA, the CDR3 is TGTGCCAGCAGCCCCGCCTACGGTTACCAAGAGACCCAGTACTTC.

This clonotype was counted between two and nine times. The CDR3 region has the DNA TGTGCCCTAGCCGGTGGGTCCACCGGGGAGCTGTTTTTT. Its translation is CALAGGSTGELFF. This chain uses TRBV6-2 or TRBV6-3 with TRBJ2-2, with D possibly matching TRBD2 (5 bases). Deletions cut 11 bases from V and 4 bases from J, with 14 bases between. The CDR3 runs 13 residues. From germline, CDR1 is MNHEY and CDR2 SVGEGT.